This TCR beta chain stems from a study of human T cells and chemical hapten exposure. MiXCR, run by TCRdb on the RACE reads, gives a single entry per CDR3 protein. The sample contains 35,000 to 45,000 distinct CDR3 sequences, around 9% of which appear only once. In this sample, this clonotype turned up many times. Its antigen remains unknown. Time point in this sample: patch test 2, 6 weeks after DPC sensitization. Documented treatment: therapeutic diphenylcyclopropenone sensitization with weekly scalp DPC. Study conclusions and caveats: Having alopecia, the donors may differ immunologically from healthy people.

Germline values: CDR1 SGHRS, CDR2 YFSETQ. Deletions cut 1 base from V and 7 bases from J, with 17 bases between. This CDR3 contains 15 residues. The J gene is TRBJ2-5, the V gene TRBV5-1; possibly TRBD1 or TRBD2 for D (5 bases each). The specimen was whole blood, collected in connection with sensitization to the hapten diphenylcyclopropenone (DPC). This receptor was identified in a woman aged 40 to 50 with alopecia areata. Some clones in this sample may be carry-over from other donors' samples. Here the CDR3 reads CASSLSGTDFGTQYF. The CDR3 DNA is TGCGCCAGCAGCTTGTCGGGGACGGACTTCGGGACCCAGTACTTC.